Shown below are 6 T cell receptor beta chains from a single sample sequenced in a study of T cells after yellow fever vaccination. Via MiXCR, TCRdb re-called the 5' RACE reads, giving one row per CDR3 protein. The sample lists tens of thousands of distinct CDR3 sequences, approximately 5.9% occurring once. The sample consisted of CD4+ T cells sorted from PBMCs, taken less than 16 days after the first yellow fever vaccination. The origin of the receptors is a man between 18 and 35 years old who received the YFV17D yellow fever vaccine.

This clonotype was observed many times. DNA for the CDR3: TGTGCCAGCTCACCACCGAATTCAGGGTATGAGCAGTTCTTC. Protein: CASSPPNSGYEQFF. The chain links TRBV18 to TRBJ2-1; D is perhaps TRBD1 (5 bases). The CDR3 consists of 14 residues. The V and J ends lost 0 bases and 8 bases respectively, with 11 bases between them. CDR1 and CDR2 from the germline V gene are KGHSH and LQKENI.

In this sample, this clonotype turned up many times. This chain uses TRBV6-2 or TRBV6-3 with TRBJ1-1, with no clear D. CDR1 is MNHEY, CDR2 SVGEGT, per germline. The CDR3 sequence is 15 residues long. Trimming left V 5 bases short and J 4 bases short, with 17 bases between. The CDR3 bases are TGTGCCAGCAGTCCCGAAGGCTGGAAGGGCACTGAAGCTTTCTTT. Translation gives CASSPEGWKGTEAFF.

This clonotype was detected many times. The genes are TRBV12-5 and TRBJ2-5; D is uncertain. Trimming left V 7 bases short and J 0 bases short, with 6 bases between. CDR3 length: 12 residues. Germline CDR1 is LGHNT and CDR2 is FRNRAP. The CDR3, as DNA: TGTGCTAGTGCCCGGGACCAAGAGACCCAGTACTTC. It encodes CASARDQETQYF.

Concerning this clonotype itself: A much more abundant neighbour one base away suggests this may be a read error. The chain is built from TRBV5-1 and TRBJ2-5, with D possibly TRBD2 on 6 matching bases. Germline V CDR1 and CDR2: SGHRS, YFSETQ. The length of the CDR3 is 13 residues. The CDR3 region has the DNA TGCGCCAGCAGCTGGGGACTGGGAGAGACCAAGTACTTC. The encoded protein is CASSWGLGETKYF.

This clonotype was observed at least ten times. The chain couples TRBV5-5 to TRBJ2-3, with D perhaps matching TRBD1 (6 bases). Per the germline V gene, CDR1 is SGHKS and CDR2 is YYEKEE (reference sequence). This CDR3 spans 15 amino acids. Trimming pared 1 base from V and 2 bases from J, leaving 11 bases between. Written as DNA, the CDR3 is TGTGCCAGCAGCTTGCTAGGGGGTCCCACAGATACGCAGTATTTT. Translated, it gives CASSLLGGPTDTQYF. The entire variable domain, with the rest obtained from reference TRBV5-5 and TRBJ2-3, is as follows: DAGVTQSPTHLIKTRGQQVTLRCSPISGHKSVSWYQQVLGQGPQFIFQYYEKEERGRGNFPDRFSARQFPNYSSELNVNALLLGDSALYLCASSLLGGPTDTQYFGPGTRLTVL.

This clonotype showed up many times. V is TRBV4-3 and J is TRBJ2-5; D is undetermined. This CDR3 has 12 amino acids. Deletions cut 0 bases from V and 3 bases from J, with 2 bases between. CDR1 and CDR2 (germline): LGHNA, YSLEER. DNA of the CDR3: TGCGCCAGCAGCCAAGACAAAGAGACCCAGTACTTC. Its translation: CASSQDKETQYF.